The clone carrying this T cell receptor (beta chain) was found a few times. As yet, its antigen is unknown. Libraries were made from TCR beta cDNA, and they carried unique molecular identifiers. Using its own MiXCR run on the PCR reads, TCRdb lists one record per CDR3 protein. Here the sample spans hundreds of thousands of distinct CDR3 sequences, 25% to 30% being singletons. This specimen comes from a study of post-analysis software for immune sequencing data. Overall study findings and caveats: Normalized Chao1 diversity was significantly reduced in patients versus controls. Several TRBV segments were more frequent in patients than controls; TRBV5-6, TRBV5-1 and TRBV20-1 belonged to this group.

This CDR3 has 11 residues. Germline loops: CDR1 SQVTM, CDR2 ANQGSEA. V lost 6 bases to trimming and J lost 4 bases, with 8 bases between them. Sequenced material: blood. The receptor's source is a girl aged 10-17 years with multiple sclerosis. The V and J genes are TRBV29-1 and TRBJ2-3; TRBD1 might be the D (5 bases). This chain's CDR3 is CSVGDADTQYF. CDR3 bases: TGCAGCGTAGGGGATGCAGATACGCAGTATTTT.